These 3 T cell receptor beta chains share one sample of origin, sequenced in a study of T cells in Graves' hyperthyroidism and ophthalmopathy. From RNA transcripts, TCR beta CDR3 regions were amplified. HTBI primers were the set used in a first-round RT-PCR of the TCR CDR3. One entry per CDR3 protein results from TCRdb running MiXCR on the multiplex PCR reads. The sample shows approximately 400,000 distinct CDR3 sequences, approximately 14% of them seen only once. What was sequenced was blood. The receptors stem from a young woman with Graves' hyperthyroidism that later progressed to Graves' ophthalmopathy.

The rearrangement links TRBV6-1 to TRBJ2-3; the D is unclear. Trimming stripped 5 bases from V and 1 base from J, with 10 bases between. The CDR3 has 14 residues. From germline, CDR1 is MNHNS and CDR2 SASEGT. CDR3 sequence (DNA): TGTGCCAGCAGTAAGTGGTTTGGCACAGATACGCAGTATTTT. It codes for CASSKWFGTDTQYF.

This clonotype appeared many times. V usage is TRBV18 and J usage is TRBJ1-4, with no clear D. CDR1 and CDR2 from the germline V gene are KGHSH and LQKENI. The CDR3 extends over 12 amino acids. V lost 5 bases and J lost 5, with 6 bases in between. In nucleotides, the CDR3 is TGTGCCAGCTCAGGGAGCAATGAAAAACTGTTTTTT. Its translation is CASSGSNEKLFF. Variable domain in full (rest from reference TRBV18 and TRBJ1-4): NAGVMQNPRHLVRRRGQEARLRCSPMKGHSHVYWYRQLPEEGLKFMVYLQKENIIDESGMPKERFSAEFPKEGPSILRIQQVVRGDSAAYFCASSGSNEKLFFGSGTQLSVL.

The table lists this clonotype with many counts. This sequence joins TRBV27 and TRBJ2-3, with 9 nucleotides matching TRBD1. Germline trimming cut 5 bases from V and 1 base from J; bases unmatched to any gene: 7. Germline values: CDR1 MNHEY, CDR2 SMNVEV (reference sequence). This CDR3 has 16 amino acids. DNA for the CDR3: TGTGCCAGCAGTCCCTCAAGGACAGGGGGCACAGATACGCAGTATTTT. Translation: CASSPSRTGGTDTQYF.